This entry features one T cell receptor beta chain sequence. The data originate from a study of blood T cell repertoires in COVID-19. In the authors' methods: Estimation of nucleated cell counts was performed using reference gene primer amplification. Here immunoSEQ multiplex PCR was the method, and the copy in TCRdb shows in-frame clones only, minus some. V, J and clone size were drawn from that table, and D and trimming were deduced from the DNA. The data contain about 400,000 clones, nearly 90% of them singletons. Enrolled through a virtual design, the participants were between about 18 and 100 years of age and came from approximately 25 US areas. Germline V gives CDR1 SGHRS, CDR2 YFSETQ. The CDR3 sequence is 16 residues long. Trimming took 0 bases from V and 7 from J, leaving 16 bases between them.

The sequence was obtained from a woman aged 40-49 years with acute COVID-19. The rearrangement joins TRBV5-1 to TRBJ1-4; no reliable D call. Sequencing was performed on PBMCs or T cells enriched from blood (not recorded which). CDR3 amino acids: CASSLVSSSGSEKLFF. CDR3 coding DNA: TGCGCCAGCAGCTTGGTTAGTTCAAGCGGGAGTGAAAAACTGTTTTTT.